Following are 32 T cell receptor beta chains from one sample sequenced in a study of T cells in Graves' hyperthyroidism and ophthalmopathy. The CDR3 regions of TCR beta were amplified from RNA transcripts. HTBI primers were employed in a first-round RT-PCR of the TCR CDR3. From the multiplex PCR reads, TCRdb called clonotypes with MiXCR, one entry per CDR3 protein. The sample holds around 520,000 distinct CDR3 sequences, 12% to 15% seen once. The sample comprised blood. These receptors were obtained from a woman in her 40s with Graves' hyperthyroidism.

The V and J genes are TRBV4-1 and TRBJ1-5, with D unresolved. The ends were cut back, 0 bases at V and 6 bases at J, with 6 bases in the middle. The CDR3 has 13 amino acids. Germline V lookup: CDR1 MGHRA, CDR2 YSYEKL. The CDR3 region is CASSQELGQPQHF. The CDR3 bases are TGCGCCAGCAGCCAAGAACTTGGTCAGCCCCAGCATTTT.

A few counts support this clonotype. Relative to the germline gene, one junction end is altered; a read error may explain this. V gene TRBV6-1 combines with J gene TRBJ2-1; tentative D call: TRBD2 (6 bases). The length of the CDR3 is 15 residues. Germline CDR1 reads MNHNS; CDR2 reads SASEGT. This CDR3 reads CTSSELAGNYNEQFF. The CDR3 DNA reads TGTACCAGCAGTGAATTGGCGGGAAATTACAATGAGCAGTTCTTC.

This clonotype appeared many times. This chain connects TRBV2 to TRBJ2-2, with 9 nucleotides matching TRBD1. CDR1 and CDR2 (germline): SNHLY, FYNNEI. V shed 9 bases, J shed 5 bases, and the junction held 10 bases outside the gene matches. This CDR3 is 15 amino acids long. The CDR3 sequence: CASGVGTGLTGELFF. The DNA for the CDR3 is TGTGCCAGTGGGGTGGGGACAGGGCTAACCGGGGAGCTGTTTTTT. Variable domain in full (rest from reference TRBV2 and TRBJ2-2): EPEVTQTPSHQVTQMGQEVILRCVPISNHLYFYWYRQILGQKVEFLVSFYNNEISEKSEIFDDQFSVERPDGSNFTLKIRSTKLEDSAMYFCASGVGTGLTGELFFGEGSRLTVL.

This clonotype was seen at least ten times. At one boundary the junction diverges from the germline segment, which might be a read error. The chain employs TRBV7-9 and TRBJ2-3; no clear D gene. Germline V gene lookup returns CDR1 SEHNR and CDR2 FQNEAQ (reference sequence). The CDR3 covers 12 residues. The chain's CDR3 is CASTLSADTQYF. The CDR3, as DNA: TGTGCCAGCACCTTAAGTGCAGATACGCAGTATTTT.

This clonotype was seen ten or more times. The genes are TRBV7-9 and TRBJ2-5; D gene ambiguous. V gave up 0 bases and J gave up 0 bases, with 11 bases separating them. The germline V gene encodes CDR1 SEHNR and CDR2 FQNEAQ (reference sequence). The CDR3 is made up of 16 amino acids. The CDR3, as DNA: TGTGCCAGCAGCTTAGCTCGGGCCTCGTACCAAGAGACCCAGTACTTC. This gives the protein CASSLARASYQETQYF.

In its sample, this clonotype was seen many times. This sequence joins TRBV6-1 and TRBJ2-6; TRBD1 might be the D (6 bases). V dropped 5 bases and J dropped 3 bases, with 26 bases sitting between them. Germline assignment: CDR1 MNHNS and CDR2 SASEGT. The CDR3 consists of 20 residues. CDR3 region: CASSQRDRSSGVVGANVLTF. As DNA, the CDR3 is TGTGCCAGCAGTCAACGAGACAGAAGCTCAGGGGTGGTTGGGGCCAACGTCCTGACTTTC.

This clonotype appeared a few times. The J gene is TRBJ2-3, the V gene TRBV24-1; D not certain. The CDR3 is 15 residues long. The V and J ends lost 3 bases and 5 bases respectively, with 14 bases between them. CDR1 KGHDR and CDR2 SFDVKD come from the germline V gene. CDR3 sequence reads: CATSDPDLGKDTQYF. The CDR3, as DNA: TGTGCCACCAGTGATCCAGATCTGGGGAAAGATACGCAGTATTTT.

This clonotype was seen more than once but under ten times. J is TRBJ1-2 and V is TRBV28, with D tentatively TRBD1 (5 bases). The CDR3 spans 12 residues. CDR1 and CDR2 from the germline V gene are MDHEN and SYDVKM. V gave up 6 bases and J gave up 2 bases, with 7 bases separating them. The CDR3 nucleotides are TGTGCCAGCAGCAGGGCAAACTATGGCTACACCTTC. It encodes CASSRANYGYTF.

The chain recombines TRBV20-1 with TRBJ1-5, with D uncertain. This CDR3 region has 13 residues. Germline CDR1 DFQATT, CDR2 SNEGSKA (reference sequence). The ends were cut back, 0 bases at V and 7 bases at J, with 10 bases in the middle. The CDR3 nucleotides are TGCAGTGCTAGAGATGGCAGTGGCCAGCCCCAGCATTTT. Its translation is CSARDGSGQPQHF.

The chain recombines TRBV2 with TRBJ2-2; 8 positions match TRBD2. This CDR3 spans 15 amino acids. Unmatched junction bases numbered 4, after V lost 1 base and J lost 6 bases. CDR1 is SNHLY and CDR2 is FYNNEI in the germline V gene. In DNA, the CDR3 is TGTGCCAGCAGTGAAGAGCGGGAGTCGGCCGGGGAGCTGTTTTTT. Its protein is CASSEERESAGELFF.

The rearrangement links TRBV19 to TRBJ2-2; 13 nucleotides align to TRBD2. The V and J ends lost 7 bases and 7 bases, in that order; junction bases with no gene match: 6. Germline assignment: CDR1 LNHDA and CDR2 SQIVND (reference sequence). The CDR3 extends over 15 amino acids. This CDR3 is CASKLAGGPDGELFF. The CDR3 coding sequence is TGTGCCAGTAAACTAGCGGGAGGGCCTGACGGGGAGCTGTTTTTT.

Only a few counts were recorded for this clonotype. This could be a read error, since a much larger clone is one nucleotide away. J is TRBJ2-2 and V is TRBV15; 8 bases are a match to TRBD2. CDR1 is LNHNV, CDR2 YYDKDF, per germline (reference sequence). J lost 5 bases, V lost 0 bases, and 8 bases had no gene match. CDR3 size: 17 residues. The CDR3 loop is CATSRDIWSGSTGELFF. DNA for the CDR3: TGTGCCACCAGCAGAGATATATGGAGCGGGAGTACCGGGGAGCTGTTTTTT.

The V and J genes are TRBV12-3 or TRBV12-4 and TRBJ2-2; 10 bases are a match to TRBD2. The CDR3 is 19 residues long. V shed 2 bases and J 5 bases; nucleotides not matched to a gene: 14. In DNA form, the CDR3 reads TGTGCCAGCAGTTTAATGGTTTTGGCTAGCGGGAGTAAAACCGGGGAGCTGTTTTTT. Its protein is CASSLMVLASGSKTGELFF.

The rearrangement uses TRBV20-1 and TRBJ1-1; TRBD1 agrees at 8 bases. Germline V lookup: CDR1 DFQATT, CDR2 SNEGSKA (reference sequence). The CDR3 has 13 amino acids. V was clipped by 5 bases and J by 4 bases; unmatched bases: 6. This chain's CDR3 is CSAGGQGGTEAFF. DNA for the CDR3: TGCAGTGCTGGCGGACAGGGTGGCACTGAAGCTTTCTTT.

This clonotype was seen many times. The chain uses TRBV12-5 and TRBJ2-5, with D maybe TRBD2 (6 bases). Trimming shortened V by 6 bases and J by 3 bases, and 8 bases separated the two germline ends. Germline CDR1 reads LGHNT; CDR2 reads FRNRAP. CDR3 length: 12 amino acids. The CDR3 DNA is TGTGCTAGTGGCAAGCGGGAAGAGACCCAGTACTTC. This gives the protein CASGKREETQYF. The variable domain in full, completed from reference TRBV12-5 and TRBJ2-5, reads DARVTQTPRHKVTEMGQEVTMRCQPILGHNTVFWYRQTMMQGLELLAYFRNRAPLDDSGMPKDRFSAEMPDATLATLKIQPSEPRDSAVYFCASGKREETQYFGPGTRLLVL.

For this clonotype: A much larger clonotype is one base distant, so this may be a read error. The chain employs TRBV18 and TRBJ1-5; tentatively, D is TRBD1 (6 bases). The CDR3 runs 14 residues. Germline-derived CDR1 and CDR2 are KGHSH and LQKENI. Deletions cut 5 bases from V and 7 bases from J, with 15 bases between. For the CDR3, the DNA is TGTGCCAGCTCAGCGGGGGGGCGGGAGCAGCCCCAGCATTTT. Residues: CASSAGGREQPQHF.

V and J are TRBV29-1 and TRBJ1-4; D might be TRBD1 (5 bases). V lost 6 bases and J lost 0, with 8 bases in between. The germline V gene has CDR1 SQVTM and CDR2 ANQGSEA. The length of the CDR3 is 13 residues. The CDR3 DNA reads as TGCAGCGTGAGGGACGCAACTAATGAAAAACTGTTTTTT. As protein: CSVRDATNEKLFF.

The chain couples TRBV20-1 to TRBJ1-5; TRBD1 aligns across 7 bases. The CDR3 has 14 residues. The junction had 4 bases not matched to a gene; V was cut back by 5 bases and J by 0 bases. Germline CDR1 DFQATT, CDR2 SNEGSKA (reference sequence). The DNA of the CDR3 is TGCAGTGCTGGGGGACAGACTAGCAATCAGCCCCAGCATTTT. Its translation: CSAGGQTSNQPQHF.

This clonotype was recorded at least ten times. V is TRBV5-1 and J is TRBJ2-7; tentatively, D is TRBD1 or TRBD2 (6 bases each). The CDR3 consists of 14 residues. In germline, CDR1 is SGHRS, CDR2 YFSETQ. V was pared by 3 bases and J by 2 bases, with 12 bases between. For the CDR3, the DNA is TGCGCCAGCAGCTCCTTGGGGGGCCCCTACGAGCAGTACTTC. It specifies CASSSLGGPYEQYF.

The table lists this clonotype with a few counts. The chain recombines TRBV4-1 with TRBJ2-7; 11 nucleotides line up with TRBD2. Germline CDR1 is MGHRA and CDR2 is YSYEKL. The CDR3 totals 18 residues. V lost 1 base and J lost 1; bases outside the gene matches: 9. The CDR3 bases are TGCGCCAGCAGCCAAGCGGCAGCTGGGACTAGCGGTTCCTACGAGCAGTACTTC. Translating it yields CASSQAAAGTSGSYEQYF.

The genes are TRBV7-8 and TRBJ2-7; D ambiguous. This CDR3 spans 14 amino acids. Trimming shortened V by 5 bases and J by 5 bases, and 16 bases separated the two germline ends. Germline V gives CDR1 SGHVS, CDR2 FQNEAQ. In nucleotides, the CDR3 is TGTGCCAGCAGCCGACGTGAGCCCCCGGACGAGCAGTACTTC. Translation: CASSRREPPDEQYF.

There are many counts of this clonotype. The chain has TRBV5-5 and TRBJ2-5, with 8 bases identical to TRBD2. Losses at the gene ends were 4 bases for V and 1 base for J; bases not matched to a gene: 3. The CDR3 covers 14 residues. Germline-derived CDR1 and CDR2 are SGHKS and YYEKEE (reference sequence). The CDR3 DNA follows: TGTGCCAGCAGCGTCGGGGGGGTCCAAGAGACCCAGTACTTC. Translated, it gives CASSVGGVQETQYF.

The rearrangement joins TRBV28 to TRBJ2-7; weak D call: TRBD2 (5 bases). V was trimmed by 5 bases and J by 0 bases, leaving 14 bases between them. The CDR3 totals 15 residues. Germline V gives CDR1 MDHEN, CDR2 SYDVKM. In nucleotides, the CDR3 is TGTGCCAGCAGTCCTGAGCGGTGGAGCTCCTACGAGCAGTACTTC. It yields the protein CASSPERWSSYEQYF. The full variable domain, its missing parts supplied by reference TRBV28 and TRBJ2-7, is DVKVTQSSRYLVKRTGEKVFLECVQDMDHENMFWYRQDPGLGLRLIYFSYDVKMKEKGDIPEGYSVSREKKERFSLILESASTNQTSMYLCASSPERWSSYEQYFGPGTRLTVT.

This clonotype was recorded many times. CDR3 loop: CASSSDTLAGSSYNEQFF. DNA of the CDR3: TGTGCCAGCAGCTCAGACACACTAGCGGGATCATCGTACAATGAGCAGTTCTTC. The chain links TRBV7-9 to TRBJ2-1; the match to TRBD2 covers 10 bases. After removal of 4 bases from V and 4 bases from J, the junction contained 13 bases not matched to a gene. The CDR3 contains 18 residues. CDR1 and CDR2 (germline): SEHNR, FQNEAQ (reference sequence).

This clonotype showed up many times. The V call is TRBV10-2, the J call TRBJ1-5; TRBD1 agrees at 7 bases. CDR3 size: 15 residues. J was trimmed by 5 bases and V by 0 bases; bases with no gene match: 4. Germline lookup yields CDR1 WSHSY and CDR2 SAAADI. The CDR3 nucleotides read TGCGCCAGCAGTGAGTCGTGGGACAGTGATCAGCCCCAGCATTTT. Protein: CASSESWDSDQPQHF.

This clonotype occurred a few times. The V gene is TRBV6-6, the J gene TRBJ2-7; D is possibly TRBD1 (6 bases). This CDR3 spans 16 amino acids. Germline V gene data show CDR1 as MNHNY and CDR2 as SVGAGI (reference sequence). Trimming pared 0 bases from V and 1 base from J, leaving 13 bases between. The CDR3 DNA reads as TGTGCCAGCAGTTACTCGCCCGACAGGCCATCCTACGAGCAGTACTTC. This translates into CASSYSPDRPSYEQYF.

To note about this clonotype: A much larger clonotype is one base distant, so this may be a read error. The chain is built from TRBV18 and TRBJ2-1; no firm D call. Germline V gives CDR1 KGHSH, CDR2 LQKENI. The CDR3 runs to 13 residues. Here the CDR3 reads CASSPMTSNGQFF. DNA of the CDR3: TGTGCCAGCTCACCAATGACTTCCAATGGGCAGTTCTTC.

The rearrangement joins TRBV6-1 to TRBJ1-1; 7 bases align to TRBD1. Per germline, CDR1 MNHNS and CDR2 SASEGT. The CDR3 runs 13 residues. V dropped 6 bases and J dropped 4; count of bases not matched to a gene: 5. The CDR3 nucleotides read TGTGCCAGCAGGAGACAGGGCCCCACTGAAGCTTTCTTT. Translated: CASRRQGPTEAFF.

This clonotype was seen ten or more times. The J gene is TRBJ2-1, the V gene TRBV2; D may be TRBD1 or TRBD2 (5 bases each). The CDR3 is 12 amino acids. In germline, CDR1 is SNHLY, CDR2 FYNNEI. V lost 10 bases, J lost 9 bases, and 16 bases lay in between. For the CDR3, the DNA is TGTGCCACTTCGGGGCCTCGAATTGAGCAGTTCTTC. Protein: CATSGPRIEQFF.

This clonotype was observed at least ten times. The chain combines TRBV6-6 with TRBJ1-2; tentative D call: TRBD1 (6 bases). CDR3 length: 15 residues. The germline V gene has CDR1 MNHNY and CDR2 SVGAGI (reference sequence). V lost 0 bases to trimming and J lost 3 bases, with 11 bases between them. The DNA of the CDR3 is TGTGCCAGCAGTTACTCGCCAGGGGAGGACTATGGCTACACCTTC. It translates to CASSYSPGEDYGYTF.

There are a few counts of this clonotype. This chain connects TRBV27 to TRBJ1-2; the D gene is possibly TRBD1 (6 bases). This CDR3 spans 15 amino acids. V lost 6 bases and J lost 4, with 18 bases in between. Germline V gene data show CDR1 as MNHEY and CDR2 as SMNVEV (reference sequence). CDR3 residues: CASRPGGGGVYGYTF. Here the CDR3 DNA reads TGTGCCAGCAGACCAGGCGGCGGGGGCGTCTATGGCTACACCTTC.

This clonotype was found many times. The chain joins TRBV20-1 to TRBJ2-7; a weak D match, TRBD1 (7 bases). This CDR3 contains 15 residues. Germline-derived CDR1 and CDR2 are DFQATT and SNEGSKA (reference sequence). Trimming stripped 2 bases from V and 5 bases from J, with 19 bases between. The CDR3 sequence is CSARPSQGGRDEQYF. Written as DNA, the CDR3 is TGCAGTGCTAGACCCTCTCAGGGGGGAAGAGACGAGCAGTACTTC.